These 17 T cell receptor beta chains were all obtained from the same sample, sequenced in a study of technical replicates of blood from a few donors. Here immunoSEQ multiplex PCR was the method, and the copy in TCRdb shows in-frame clones only, minus some. The sample has about 80,000 clones; around 90% are singletons. Input material: T cells isolated from PBMCs. Every receptor here comes from a human donor in good health.

J is TRBJ1-5 and V is TRBV6-1; D is undetermined. The V end was cut by 4 bases, the J end by 3 bases, with 19 bases between. The CDR3 loop spans 17 amino acids. From germline, CDR1 is MNHNS and CDR2 SASEGT. CDR3 bases: TGTGCCAGCAGTGTGTACTTTAGAACAGCGGACAATCAGCCCCAGCATTTT. Protein sequence: CASSVYFRTADNQPQHF.

The V call is TRBV5-1, the J call TRBJ2-7; 7 bases are shared with TRBD1. The CDR3 runs 14 residues. V was pared by 0 bases and J by 2 bases, with 2 bases of the junction left unmatched. Germline loops: CDR1 SGHRS, CDR2 YFSETQ. In DNA form, the CDR3 reads TGCGCCAGCAGCTTGGGGACAGGCCCCTACGAGCAGTACTTC. It yields the protein CASSLGTGPYEQYF.

The V call is TRBV30, the J call TRBJ2-7; D not resolved. The germline V gene has CDR1 GTSNPN and CDR2 SVGIG (reference sequence). The ends were cut back, 4 bases at V and 13 bases at J, with 17 bases in the middle. The CDR3 contains 11 residues. In DNA, the CDR3 is TGTGCCTGGACCTCAGCCTCCGACACTTACTTC. It codes for CAWTSASDTYF. The entire variable domain, with the rest obtained from reference TRBV30 and TRBJ2-7, is as follows: SQTIHQWPATLVQPVGSPLSLECTVEGTSNPNLYWYRQAAGRGLQLLFYSVGIGQISSEVPQNLSASRPQDRQFILSSKKLLLSDSGFYLCAWTSASDTYFGPGTRLTVT.

This clone was picked up one time. The chain recombines TRBV2 with TRBJ1-2; D is unclear. The germline V and J ends were trimmed by 4 bases and 0 bases, with 12 bases remaining between them. The CDR3 consists of 15 residues. CDR1 is SNHLY, CDR2 FYNNEI, per germline. DNA of the CDR3: TGTGCCAGCAGTGTTTTAGCAGCGCCTAACTATGGCTACACCTTC. It translates to CASSVLAAPNYGYTF.

The chain couples TRBV4-1 to TRBJ2-7; TRBD2 matches at 8 bases. The CDR3 covers 16 residues. J lost 3 bases, V lost 1 base, and 8 bases had no gene match. Germline V gene lookup returns CDR1 MGHRA and CDR2 YSYEKL. This chain's CDR3 is CASSQGSGTRLYEQYF. CDR3 sequence (DNA): TGCGCCAGCAGCCAAGGATCCGGGACTAGACTCTACGAGCAGTACTTC.

In the case of this clone: An end of the junction differs from the germline gene, which may be a read error. The rearrangement joins TRBV2 to TRBJ2-1; 9 bases fit TRBD1. The CDR3 consists of 18 residues. The V gene's germline CDR1 is SNHLY and CDR2 FYNNEI. CDR3 protein: CASIERTGALAANNEQFF. The CDR3, as DNA: TGTGCCAGCATTGAAAGGACAGGGGCCCTAGCGGCGAACAATGAGCAGTTCTTC.

The CDR3, as DNA: TGTGCCAGCAGTATAGCCCTAGCGGGCGAAGAGACCCAGTACTTC. It yields the protein CASSIALAGEETQYF. This chain connects TRBV28 to TRBJ2-5; 8 positions match TRBD2. CDR1 and CDR2 (germline): MDHEN, SYDVKM. V shed 5 bases, J shed 3 bases, and the junction held 8 bases outside the gene matches. This CDR3 has 15 amino acids.

The V and J genes are TRBV5-1 and TRBJ2-7; 8 nucleotides agree with TRBD2. After removal of 4 bases from V and 6 bases from J, the junction contained 9 bases not matched to a gene. The length of the CDR3 is 14 residues. The germline CDR1 and CDR2 sequences are SGHRS and YFSETQ. CDR3 region: CASSLGLVSGEQYF. The CDR3 DNA is TGCGCCAGCAGCCTGGGACTAGTGTCAGGCGAGCAGTACTTC.

The chain employs TRBV7-9 and TRBJ2-7; 7 bases match TRBD1. J gave up 2 bases and V 4 bases, and 5 bases lay outside the gene matches. CDR3 length equals 14 residues. Germline-derived CDR1 and CDR2 are SEHNR and FQNEAQ (reference sequence). CDR3 sequence reads: CASSSTGKTYEQYF. For the CDR3, the DNA is TGTGCCAGCAGCTCGACAGGGAAAACCTACGAGCAGTACTTC.

The V gene is TRBV18, the J gene TRBJ2-2, with D unresolved. Germline V gives CDR1 KGHSH, CDR2 LQKENI. The CDR3 extends over 16 amino acids. V lost 1 base to trimming and J lost 0 bases, with 9 bases between them. CDR3 DNA: TGTGCCAGCTCACCACTTAATGCAGCGAACACCGGGGAGCTGTTTTTT. Amino acids: CASSPLNAANTGELFF.

This clone was recorded a few times. This rearrangement joins TRBV2 to TRBJ1-1, with D unclear. With 2 bases removed from V and 6 bases from J, the gap between germline ends came to 16 bases. The CDR3 spans 15 residues. The germline V gene encodes CDR1 SNHLY and CDR2 FYNNEI. In DNA form, the CDR3 reads TGTGCCAGCAGTGAAAGCCTGGGAGGAGTAGCTGAAGCTTTCTTT. This translates into CASSESLGGVAEAFF.

The J gene is TRBJ1-2, the V gene TRBV5-4; 9 bases fit TRBD1. Trimming cost V 5 bases and J 2 bases; bases outside gene matches: 10. Germline CDR1 is SGHNT and CDR2 is YYREEE (reference sequence). The CDR3 contains 16 residues. The CDR3 sequence: CASSQDRGALNYGYTF. The CDR3, as DNA: TGTGCCAGCAGTCAGGACAGGGGCGCCCTCAACTATGGCTACACCTTC.

The chain carries TRBV7-9 and TRBJ2-1; D possibly corresponds to TRBD1 (5 bases). CDR3 length: 14 amino acids. Trimming removed 4 bases at V and 3 bases at J, with 10 bases between. Germline V lookup: CDR1 SEHNR, CDR2 FQNEAQ (reference sequence). The CDR3 region has the DNA TGTGCCAGCAGCTCACAGGACAACTACAATGAGCAGTTCTTC. This gives the protein CASSSQDNYNEQFF.

The V and J genes are TRBV7-2 and TRBJ1-5, with a weak D call TRBD1 (6 bases). Trimming shortened V by 4 bases and J by 7 bases, and 8 bases separated the two germline ends. Germline assignment: CDR1 SGHTA and CDR2 FQGNSA. The CDR3 covers 12 residues. CDR3 in amino acids: CASSSTGQPQHF. For the CDR3, the DNA is TGTGCCAGCAGCTCTACAGGGCAGCCCCAGCATTTT.

V is TRBV6-5 and J is TRBJ2-5; maybe TRBD2 (5 bases). With 5 bases removed from V and 4 bases from J, the gap between germline ends came to 8 bases. The CDR3 consists of 12 residues. Looked up from germline, CDR1 is MNHEY and CDR2 is SVGAGI. The CDR3 DNA follows: TGTGCCAGCAGTCCTGAGGGAGAGACCCAGTACTTC. This codes for CASSPEGETQYF.

This rearrangement joins TRBV11-3 to TRBJ2-7; 9 positions match TRBD1. The V gene end was trimmed by 2 bases and the J gene end by 5 bases; junction bases not matched to a gene: 7. Germline CDR1 is SGHNT and CDR2 is YENEEA. CDR3 length: 15 amino acids. The CDR3 region is CASSLLGTGLDEQYF. The CDR3 nucleotides are TGTGCCAGCAGCTTACTCGGGACAGGGCTCGACGAGCAGTACTTC.

The V gene is TRBV18, the J gene TRBJ2-3, with 7 bases lining up with TRBD2. The V segment lost 2 bases and the J segment 0 bases; nucleotides outside the gene matches: 8. The CDR3 sequence is 17 residues long. CDR1 KGHSH and CDR2 LQKENI come from the germline V gene. CDR3 nucleotide sequence: TGTGCCAGCTCACCATTCCTGATGGGGGGGAGCACAGATACGCAGTATTTT. As protein: CASSPFLMGGSTDTQYF. Combining the CDR3 with reference TRBV18 and TRBJ2-3 gives the whole variable domain NAGVMQNPRHLVRRRGQEARLRCSPMKGHSHVYWYRQLPEEGLKFMVYLQKENIIDESGMPKERFSAEFPKEGPSILRIQQVVRGDSAAYFCASSPFLMGGSTDTQYFGPGTRLTVL.